Listed here are 5 T cell receptor beta chains from one sample, sequenced in a study of shared clonotypes between healthy human individuals (dated by TCRdb to 2018 to 2021). CD8 naive samples were CD45RO-negative cells positively selected for CCR7, giving a CD45RA+CCR7+ population that excluded TemRA cells. Library prep was done by the immunoSEQ multiplex PCR assay. TCRdb re-hosts the immuneACCESS table, in-frame sequences only. Its copies lack some clones; in the studies checked, an unresolved V gene accounts for under half of them, and the cause for the rest is not known. This sample is represented by nearly 2 million clones; approximately 95% of them were singletons. Together, the top ten hold around 1% of the sample. The sample comprised naive CD8+ T cells sorted from blood. Per the publication, the cell subset or site label means: CD45RA+CCR7+. These receptors originate from a man between 18 and 29 years old in good health.

The chain joins TRBV5-6 to TRBJ2-7; tentative D call: TRBD1 (6 bases). The V end lost 1 base, the J end lost 6 bases, and 11 bases lay between the germline ends. Germline lookup yields CDR1 SGHDT and CDR2 YYEEEE. This CDR3 comprises 13 residues. Here the CDR3 reads CASSLWGTLEQYF. CDR3 sequence (DNA): TGTGCCAGCAGCTTGTGGGGGACACTCGAGCAGTACTTC.

The chain links TRBV5-1 to TRBJ2-1; 8 bases match TRBD1. CDR1 and CDR2 (germline): SGHRS, YFSETQ. V shed 4 bases and J 6 bases; nucleotides not matched to a gene: 6. The CDR3 has 14 residues. In nucleotides, the CDR3 is TGCGCCAGCAGCCTGGGACAGGCCGTCAATGAGCAGTTCTTC. Protein product: CASSLGQAVNEQFF. The full variable domain, completed using reference TRBV5-1 and TRBJ2-1, is KAGVTQTPRYLIKTRGQQVTLSCSPISGHRSVSWYQQTPGQGLQFLFEYFSETQRNKGNFPGRFSGRQFSNSRSEMNVSTLELGDSALYLCASSLGQAVNEQFFGPGTRLTVL.

V and J are TRBV5-1 and TRBJ2-1; D may be TRBD2 (7 bases). Trimming shortened V by 3 bases and J by 6 bases, and 13 bases separated the two germline ends. The CDR3 loop spans 14 amino acids. Germline lookup yields CDR1 SGHRS and CDR2 YFSETQ. The CDR3 reads CASSSLADSNEQFF. CDR3 nucleotide sequence: TGCGCCAGCAGCTCCCTAGCGGACAGCAATGAGCAGTTCTTC.

V and J are TRBV19 and TRBJ1-1; D gene unclear. Germline V gene lookup returns CDR1 LNHDA and CDR2 SQIVND (reference sequence). The V end lost 5 bases, the J end lost 5 bases, and 18 bases lay between the germline ends. This CDR3 is built from 15 residues. This CDR3 reads CASSPTSSGTTEAFF. CDR3 nucleotides: TGTGCCAGTAGTCCGACGAGTTCAGGTACAACTGAAGCTTTCTTT. Based on the CDR3 plus reference TRBV19 and TRBJ1-1, the full variable domain is DGGITQSPKYLFRKEGQNVTLSCEQNLNHDAMYWYRQDPGQGLRLIYYSQIVNDFQKGDIAEGYSVSREKKESFPLTVTSAQKNPTAFYLCASSPTSSGTTEAFFGQGTRLTVV.

This clone was found once. This chain links TRBV6-5 with TRBJ2-1, with D uncertain. The CDR3 contains 13 residues. Germline V gene lookup returns CDR1 MNHEY and CDR2 SVGAGI. V was pared by 1 base and J by 4 bases, with 5 bases between. In DNA, the CDR3 is TGTGCCAGCAGTTACTACCGATACAATGAGCAGTTCTTC. It encodes CASSYYRYNEQFF.